This T cell receptor beta chain was obtained from a study of cytomegalovirus exposure and HLA in healthy donors. Germline V gives CDR1 ENHRY, CDR2 SYGVKD. The trim removed 5 bases at V and 3 bases at J, leaving 12 bases unmatched. This CDR3 is built from 16 residues. Separate from the approximately 670-subject first cohort, the approximately 130-subject validation cohort was the one that the donors belonged to. The assay was immunoSEQ multiplex PCR, and TCRdb's table has in-frame clones only and misses some. The sample has under 95,000 clones, 94% seen once. Study-level points and caveats: It was found in a later analysis that first-cohort TCR clusters tended to co-occur in the approximately 130 validation repertoires. As was reported, the classifier diagnosed cytomegalovirus status with high specificity and sensitivity. The listing of roughly 160 TCR beta chains classed them as cytomegalovirus-associated.

On this clone itself: Its antigen is not known.

The TCR sequence derives from a woman between 18 and 30 years old in good health and CMV-seronegative. The J gene is TRBJ2-7, the V gene TRBV10-3; 8 nucleotides match TRBD2. Sequenced: PBMCs. In nucleotides, the CDR3 is TGTGCCATCAGTCCGGTGATAGGGCGGGGGGACTACGAGCAGTACTTC. It yields the protein CAISPVIGRGDYEQYF.